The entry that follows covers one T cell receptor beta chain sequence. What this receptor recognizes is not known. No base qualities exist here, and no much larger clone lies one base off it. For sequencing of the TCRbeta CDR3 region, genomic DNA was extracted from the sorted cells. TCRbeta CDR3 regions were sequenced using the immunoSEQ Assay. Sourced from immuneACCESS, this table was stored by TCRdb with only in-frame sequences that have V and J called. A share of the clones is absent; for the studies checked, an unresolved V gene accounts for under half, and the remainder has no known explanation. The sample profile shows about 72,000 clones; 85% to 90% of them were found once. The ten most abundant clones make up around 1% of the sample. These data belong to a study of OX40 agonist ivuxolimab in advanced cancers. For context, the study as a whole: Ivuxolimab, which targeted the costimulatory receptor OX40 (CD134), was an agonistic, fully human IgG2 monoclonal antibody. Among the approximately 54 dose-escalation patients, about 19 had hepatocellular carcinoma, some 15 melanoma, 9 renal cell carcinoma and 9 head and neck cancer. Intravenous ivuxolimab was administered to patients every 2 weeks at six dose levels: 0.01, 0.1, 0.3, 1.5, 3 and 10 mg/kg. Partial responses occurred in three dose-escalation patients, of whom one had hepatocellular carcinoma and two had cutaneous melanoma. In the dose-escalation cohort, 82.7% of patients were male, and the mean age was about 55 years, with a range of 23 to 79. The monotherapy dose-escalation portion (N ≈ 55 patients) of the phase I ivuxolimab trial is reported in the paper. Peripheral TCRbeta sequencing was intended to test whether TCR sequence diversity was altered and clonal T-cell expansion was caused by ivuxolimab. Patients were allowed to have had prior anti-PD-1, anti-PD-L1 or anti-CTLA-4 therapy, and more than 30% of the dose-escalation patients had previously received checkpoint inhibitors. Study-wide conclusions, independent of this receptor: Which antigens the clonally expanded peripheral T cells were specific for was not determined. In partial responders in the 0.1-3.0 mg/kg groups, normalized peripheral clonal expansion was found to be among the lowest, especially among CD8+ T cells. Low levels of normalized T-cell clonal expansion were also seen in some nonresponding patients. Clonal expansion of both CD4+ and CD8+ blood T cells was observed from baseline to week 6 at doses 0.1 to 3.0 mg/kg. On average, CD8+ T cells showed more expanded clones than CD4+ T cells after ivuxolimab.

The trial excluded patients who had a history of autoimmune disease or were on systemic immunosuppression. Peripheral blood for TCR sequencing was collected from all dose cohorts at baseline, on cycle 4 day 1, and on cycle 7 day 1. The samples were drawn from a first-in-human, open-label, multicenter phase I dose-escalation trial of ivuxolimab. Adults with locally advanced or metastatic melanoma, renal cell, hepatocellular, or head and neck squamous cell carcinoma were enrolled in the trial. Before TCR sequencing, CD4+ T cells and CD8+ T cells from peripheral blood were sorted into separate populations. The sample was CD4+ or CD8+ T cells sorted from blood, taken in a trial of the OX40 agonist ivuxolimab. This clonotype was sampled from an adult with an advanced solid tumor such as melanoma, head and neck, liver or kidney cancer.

The CDR3 protein sequence reads: CASSYPPDRGPYSGANVLTF. DNA sequence: TGTGCCAGCAGTTACCCCCCAGATCGGGGCCCCTACTCTGGGGCCAACGTCCTGACTTTC. This sequence uses TRBV6-7 and TRBJ2-6, with the D segment possibly TRBD1 or TRBD2, each aligning over 5 bases. TRBV6-7 falls under the ORF class, with uncertain function. The CDR3 spans 20 residues, from the cysteine through the phenylalanine. Here the CDR3 DNA is all that survives: 60 bases in frame from base 1. Relative to germline, V is 2 bases shorter and J is 0 bases shorter, with 20 bases between their ends.